Each of the 22 T cell receptor beta chains below was sequenced from the same sample in a study of graft-versus-host responses after intestinal transplantation. TCRdb's copy holds only in-frame clones and misses some; the assay was immunoSEQ multiplex PCR. The sample lists 80,000 to 100,000 clones, roughly 91% occurring once. These receptors are not linked to any known antigen. The sequences come from unstimulated CD4+ T cells sorted from spleen or lymph node cells, collected before intestinal transplant. Receptor source: a human donor who received an intestinal transplant.

The CDR3 sequence: CASSSPGSAGYEQYF. The CDR3 nucleotides are TGTGCCAGCAGCTCCCCCGGGTCCGCCGGCTACGAGCAGTACTTC. The J gene is TRBJ2-7, the V gene TRBV7-9, with no clear D. CDR1 is SEHNR, CDR2 FQNEAQ, per germline (reference sequence). V was cut by 4 bases and J by 3 bases, with 16 bases left in between. The CDR3 has 15 amino acids.

The chain recombines TRBV7-9 with TRBJ2-6, with D perhaps matching TRBD2 (7 bases). Trimming shortened V by 0 bases and J by 0 bases, and 15 bases separated the two germline ends. CDR1 is SEHNR, CDR2 FQNEAQ, per germline (reference sequence). This CDR3 is built from 19 residues. The CDR3 sequence is CASSLALGGARSGANVLTF. The CDR3 nucleotides read TGTGCCAGCAGCTTAGCTTTGGGGGGGGCCCGCTCTGGGGCCAACGTCCTGACTTTC. Filled out from reference TRBV7-9 and TRBJ2-6, the complete variable domain reads DTGVSQNPRHKITKRGQNVTFRCDPISEHNRLYWYRQTLGQGPEFLTYFQNEAQLEKSRLLSDRFSAERPKGSFSTLEIQRTEQGDSAMYLCASSLALGGARSGANVLTFGAGSRLTVL.

This rearrangement joins TRBV6-5 to TRBJ1-1, with a weak D call TRBD1 (6 bases). Germline loops: CDR1 MNHEY, CDR2 SVGAGI. CDR3 length equals 16 residues. Trimming took off 1 base at V and 6 bases at J, with 18 bases between the two ends. CDR3 sequence: CASSYLGTRPGAEAFF. The CDR3, as DNA: TGTGCCAGCAGTTACTTAGGGACACGCCCTGGGGCTGAAGCTTTCTTT.

The chain employs TRBV2 and TRBJ1-1, with TRBD1 identical over 7 bases. V shed 6 bases, J shed 2 bases, and the junction held 9 bases outside the gene matches. There are 15 residues in the CDR3. Germline V CDR1 and CDR2: SNHLY, FYNNEI. CDR3 amino acids: CASRTGTARNTEAFF. The CDR3 nucleotides read TGTGCCAGCAGGACCGGGACAGCCAGAAACACTGAAGCTTTCTTT.

The chain couples TRBV11-2 to TRBJ2-7; 7 positions agree with TRBD1. This CDR3 contains 14 residues. Germline values: CDR1 SGHAT, CDR2 FQNNGV. Trimming at V came to 5 bases and at J to 6 bases, leaving 10 bases not matched to a gene. CDR3 protein: CASSQSDRVGEQYF. The CDR3, as DNA: TGTGCCAGCAGCCAGTCCGACAGGGTGGGCGAGCAGTACTTC. The full variable domain, completed using reference TRBV11-2 and TRBJ2-7, is EAGVAQSPRYKIIEKRQSVAFWCNPISGHATLYWYQQILGQGPKLLIQFQNNGVVDDSQLPKDRFSAERLKGVDSTLKIQPAKLEDSAVYLCASSQSDRVGEQYFGPGTRLTVT.

The rearrangement uses TRBV20-1 and TRBJ2-5, with D hard to call. The V end lost 1 base, the J end lost 5 bases, and 5 bases lay between the germline ends. CDR3 length: 11 amino acids. In germline, CDR1 is DFQATT, CDR2 SNEGSKA (reference sequence). Written as DNA, the CDR3 is TGCAGTGCTAGAGTATCGGAGACCCAGTACTTC. Translated, it gives CSARVSETQYF.

The chain combines TRBV6-1 with TRBJ1-2; weak D call: TRBD1 (6 bases). The germline CDR1 and CDR2 sequences are MNHNS and SASEGT. V was cut by 2 bases and J by 3 bases, with 13 bases left in between. This CDR3 comprises 15 residues. CDR3 nucleotide sequence: TGTGCCAGCAGTGAAATAGGAACAGGGTACTATGGCTACACCTTC. Translated: CASSEIGTGYYGYTF.

J is TRBJ2-3 and V is TRBV20-1; D is unresolved. The germline V and J ends were trimmed by 3 bases and 6 bases, with 7 bases remaining between them. The CDR3 length is 11 residues. The germline CDR1 and CDR2 sequences are DFQATT and SNEGSKA (reference sequence). In nucleotides, the CDR3 is TGCAGTGCTAGCCCCCAGGATACGCAGTATTTT. Protein: CSASPQDTQYF.

This chain joins TRBV9 and TRBJ2-3; a weak D match, TRBD2 (6 bases). The CDR3 covers 16 residues. The germline gives CDR1 SGDLS, CDR2 YYNGEE. V lost 0 bases to trimming and J lost 1 base, with 12 bases between them. As DNA, the CDR3 is TGTGCCAGCAGCGTAGTAGGAGGGATGGGCACAGATACGCAGTATTTT. Translation: CASSVVGGMGTDTQYF. Drawing the rest from reference TRBV9 and TRBJ2-3, the complete variable domain is DSGVTQTPKHLITATGQRVTLRCSPRSGDLSVYWYQQSLDQGLQFLIQYYNGEERAKGNILERFSAQQFPDLHSELNLSSLELGDSALYFCASSVVGGMGTDTQYFGPGTRLTVL.

The rearrangement joins TRBV7-2 to TRBJ1-2, with D perhaps matching TRBD1 (6 bases). Germline V lookup: CDR1 SGHTA, CDR2 FQGNSA. V was pared by 4 bases and J by 8 bases, with 17 bases between. The length of the CDR3 is 14 residues. The CDR3, as DNA: TGTGCCAGCAGCTCTAGGGGGGGGCAGGGAGGCTACACCTTC. Translation gives CASSSRGGQGGYTF.

This CDR3 is CASSLLVTGNSGNTIYF. The CDR3 DNA is TGTGCCAGCAGTTTACTGGTTACAGGGAACTCTGGAAACACCATATATTTT. V gene TRBV28 combines with J gene TRBJ1-3, with D tentatively TRBD1 (6 bases). V lost 2 bases and J lost 0, with 14 bases in between. Germline V gene sequence: CDR1 MDHEN, CDR2 SYDVKM. CDR3 size: 17 residues.

This chain joins TRBV5-8 and TRBJ2-6, with 7 bases matching TRBD1. In germline, CDR1 is SGHTS, CDR2 YDEGEE. Trimming cost V 5 bases and J 0 bases; bases outside gene matches: 8. The CDR3 has 17 residues. The CDR3 DNA is TGTGCCAGCAGTGGTCTGGGACAGCACTCTGGGGCCAACGTCCTGACTTTC. Translation gives CASSGLGQHSGANVLTF.

The chain uses TRBV27 and TRBJ2-2; D may be TRBD2 (6 bases). This CDR3 contains 13 residues. V was cut by 6 bases and J by 6 bases, with 11 bases left in between. Germline V gene data show CDR1 as MNHEY and CDR2 as SMNVEV (reference sequence). The CDR3 coding sequence is TGTGCCAGCAGAGTAGGAGGGGCCGGGGAGCTGTTTTTT. Protein product: CASRVGGAGELFF.

The chain uses TRBV28 and TRBJ1-3; tentatively, D is TRBD1 (6 bases). V lost 5 bases to trimming and J lost 0 bases, with 8 bases between them. CDR1 is MDHEN, CDR2 SYDVKM, per germline. The CDR3 sequence is 14 residues long. CDR3 sequence reads: CASSQGGSGNTIYF. DNA of the CDR3: TGTGCCAGCAGTCAAGGGGGCTCTGGAAACACCATATATTTT.

The chain joins TRBV27 to TRBJ2-5; D not certain. Looked up from germline, CDR1 is MNHEY and CDR2 is SMNVEV (reference sequence). The CDR3 loop spans 10 amino acids. Deletions cut 5 bases from V and 5 bases from J, with 3 bases between. The CDR3 DNA is TGTGCCAGCAGTCTTGAGACCCAGTACTTC. It specifies CASSLETQYF.

V usage is TRBV18 and J usage is TRBJ2-7, with TRBD1 matching over 9 bases. The CDR3 sequence is 16 residues long. The V gene's germline CDR1 is KGHSH and CDR2 LQKENI. The V segment lost 0 bases and the J segment 7 bases; nucleotides outside the gene matches: 10. The CDR3 nucleotides are TGTGCCAGCTCACCACCGACGGGACAGGGAGCTGAAGAGCAGTACTTC. It yields the protein CASSPPTGQGAEEQYF.

This chain connects TRBV5-1 to TRBJ2-3; 14 bases align to TRBD2. The CDR3 has 22 residues. V dropped 4 bases and J dropped 0; count of bases not matched to a gene: 19. CDR1 is SGHRS, CDR2 YFSETQ, per germline. CDR3 DNA: TGCGCCAGCAGCGGAGCACCCACTATCGGACTAGCGGGGGGTCTTAGCACAGATACGCAGTATTTT. Translating gives CASSGAPTIGLAGGLSTDTQYF.

The chain uses TRBV4-2 and TRBJ2-1, with 9 bases lining up with TRBD1. CDR3 size: 16 residues. Germline CDR1 and CDR2: LGHNA and YNFKEQ. V was clipped by 3 bases and J by 6 bases; unmatched bases: 9. As DNA, the CDR3 is TGTGCCAGCAGCCACCCAGGACAGGGGAACGGCAATGAGCAGTTCTTC. Protein sequence: CASSHPGQGNGNEQFF.

The CDR3 nucleotides are TGTGCCAGCAGTCCGAACCCGACAGGGGTCGGTTTCGTCTTACCCCTCCACTTT. Residues: CASSPNPTGVGFVLPLHF. The chain is built from TRBV27 and TRBJ1-6; 8 bases are a match to TRBD1. CDR1 and CDR2 from the germline V gene are MNHEY and SMNVEV (reference sequence). The CDR3 spans 18 residues. Trimming removed 5 bases from V and 12 bases from J; junction bases left unmatched: 21.

The chain joins TRBV6-1 to TRBJ2-5, with a possible D match to TRBD1 (5 bases). With 6 bases removed from V and 1 base from J, the gap between germline ends came to 12 bases. The length of the CDR3 is 14 residues. The V gene's germline CDR1 is MNHNS and CDR2 SASEGT. The DNA for the CDR3 is TGTGCCAGCAGGACAGCTAAATTCCAAGAGACCCAGTACTTC. Amino acid sequence: CASRTAKFQETQYF.

V and J are TRBV6-6 and TRBJ2-2; weak D call: TRBD2 (6 bases). Trimming left V 4 bases short and J 3 bases short, with 12 bases between. The CDR3 runs 15 residues. The germline V gene has CDR1 MNHNY and CDR2 SVGAGI (reference sequence). The CDR3 nucleotides read TGTGCCAGCAGTTTGGAGGGGCGTGACACCGGGGAGCTGTTTTTT. As protein: CASSLEGRDTGELFF.

As DNA, the CDR3 is TGTGCCTGGAGTATTGTGGCGGGACAGGTCGGCAATGAGCAGTTCTTC. This translates into CAWSIVAGQVGNEQFF. The genes are TRBV30 and TRBJ2-1; 8 bases fit TRBD1. This CDR3 has 16 residues. Trimming cost V 2 bases and J 6 bases; bases outside gene matches: 12. Germline V gene lookup returns CDR1 GTSNPN and CDR2 SVGIG (reference sequence).